This TCR beta chain was documented in a study of OX40 agonist ivuxolimab in advanced cancers. Whole-study findings and limits: More expanded clones were seen, on average, in CD8+ T cells than in CD4+.

In regard to this clone: The antigen is undetermined.

Repertoires were generated with immunoSEQ multiplex PCR, while TCRdb's copy carries only in-frame clones and drops some. The table has some 74,000 clones, approximately 88% seen once; the top ten hold less than 1%. Germline values: CDR1 MGHDK, CDR2 SYGVNS. The CDR3 consists of 14 residues. Trimming removed 8 bases from V and 1 base from J, with 14 bases in between. Source: CD4+ or CD8+ T cells sorted from blood, taken in a trial of the OX40 agonist ivuxolimab. This sequence was found in an adult with an advanced solid tumor such as melanoma, head and neck, liver or kidney cancer. The chain employs TRBV25-1 and TRBJ2-5; possibly TRBD2 for D (6 bases). CDR3 sequence: CASRLGGTQETQYF. DNA of the CDR3: TGTGCCAGCCGGCTTGGAGGGACCCAAGAGACCCAGTACTTC. Full variable domain (missing parts from reference TRBV25-1 and TRBJ2-5): EADIYQTPRYLVIGTGKKITLECSQTMGHDKMYWYQQDPGMELHLIHYSYGVNSTEKGDLSSESTVSRIRTEHFPLTLESARPSHTSQYLCASRLGGTQETQYFGPGTRLLVL.